The sequence of this T cell receptor beta chain was determined in a study of blood T cell repertoires in COVID-19. The method was immunoSEQ multiplex PCR; TCRdb's version includes in-frame clones alone and lacks a portion of them. The table records some 160,000 clones, 80% of them present only once. The V gene's germline CDR1 is SGHNT and CDR2 YENEEA. J was trimmed by 0 bases and V by 6 bases; bases with no gene match: 0. The CDR3 is 14 amino acids. Participants had their cohort set by participant-reported clinical history. The chain links TRBV11-3 to TRBJ2-2; TRBD1 agrees at 8 bases. The sample was PBMCs or T cells enriched from blood (not recorded which). The clonotype originates from a woman aged 60-75 years who had recovered from COVID-19. The CDR3, as DNA: TGTGCCAGCAGACAGGGGGCGAACACCGGGGAGCTGTTTTTT. This codes for CASRQGANTGELFF. The full variable domain, in which reference TRBV11-3 and TRBJ2-2 provide the parts outside the CDR3, is EAGVVQSPRYKIIEKKQPVAFWCNPISGHNTLYWYLQNLGQGPELLIRYENEEAVDDSQLPKDRFSAERLKGVDSTLKIQPAELGDSAVYLCASRQGANTGELFFGEGSRLTVL.